This T cell receptor beta chain comes out of a study of control samples from healthy donors and cancer patients. Generated by immunoSEQ multiplex PCR, the TCRdb table keeps only in-frame clones and is missing some. The sample consists of about 150,000 clones, approximately 93% of them appearing once. The V end lost 0 bases, the J end lost 4 bases, and 12 bases lay between the germline ends. This CDR3 has 16 amino acids. The germline V gene has CDR1 LNHNV and CDR2 YYDKDF (reference sequence). The chain combines TRBV15 with TRBJ2-2; D not certain. Input material: blood. The receptor was isolated from a man aged 18-30 years in good health. CDR3 coding DNA: TGTGCCACCAGCAGAGATTCAGGTCCGGGCACCGGGGAGCTGTTTTTT. Translation gives CATSRDSGPGTGELFF.